A single sample gave rise to the 9 T cell receptor beta chains below, sequenced in a study of cytomegalovirus exposure and HLA in healthy donors. PCR primers comprised 60 Vbeta and 13 Jbeta primers. TCRdb's table, derived via immunoSEQ multiplex PCR, lists solely in-frame clones and lacks some. The sample consists of 150,000 to 200,000 clones, 80% of them appearing once. The sequencing input was PBMCs. The origin of the receptors is a man in his thirties or forties in good health and CMV-seropositive.

V is TRBV4-2 and J is TRBJ2-1; D is unresolved. Trimming removed 0 bases from V and 7 bases from J, with 7 bases in between. The CDR3 runs 13 residues. CDR1 is LGHNA, CDR2 YNFKEQ, per germline. The CDR3 loop reads CASSQDRFNEQFF. The CDR3 DNA sequence: TGTGCCAGCAGCCAAGATCGGTTTAATGAGCAGTTCTTC.

This clone appeared a few times. The chain recombines TRBV10-1 with TRBJ2-7; D unresolved. Trimming took off 5 bases at V and 6 bases at J, with 11 bases between the two ends. CDR3 length equals 12 residues. Germline V CDR1 and CDR2: WNHNN, SYGVQD (reference sequence). The CDR3: CASSTHPGEQYF. The CDR3 nucleotides are TGCGCCAGCAGTACCCATCCGGGCGAGCAGTACTTC.

The chain combines TRBV4-1 with TRBJ2-1; D is unclear. Germline V gene sequence: CDR1 MGHRA, CDR2 YSYEKL. V was shortened by 4 bases and J by 6 bases, with 10 bases between the two germline ends. This CDR3 is 13 amino acids long. This CDR3 reads CASSRVSPNEQFF. The DNA for the CDR3 is TGCGCCAGCAGCCGAGTCTCCCCCAATGAGCAGTTCTTC.

J is TRBJ1-3 and V is TRBV27; the D is unclear. The CDR3 is 15 residues long. The V end lost 3 bases, the J end lost 1 base, and 10 bases lay between the germline ends. The germline CDR1 and CDR2 sequences are MNHEY and SMNVEV (reference sequence). The CDR3: CASSFDISSGNTIYF. CDR3 DNA: TGTGCCAGCAGTTTTGACATATCTTCTGGAAACACCATATATTTT.

V gene TRBV6-5 combines with J gene TRBJ2-7; D call uncertain. Trimming cost V 6 bases and J 0 bases, with 12 bases left between them. The CDR3 sequence is 14 residues long. CDR1 MNHEY and CDR2 SVGAGI come from the germline V gene. DNA for the CDR3: TGTGCCAGCAGCACCGGGTCGCCCTCCTACGAGCAGTACTTC. Protein sequence: CASSTGSPSYEQYF.

The genes are TRBV19 and TRBJ2-3, with TRBD1 matching over 7 bases. V gave up 10 bases and J gave up 0 bases; unmatched junction bases: 7. CDR1 is LNHDA, CDR2 SQIVND, per germline (reference sequence). The CDR3 is 14 amino acids. The DNA for the CDR3 is TGTGCCACGGAAGAGGGGGCTAGCACAGATACGCAGTATTTT. Residues: CATEEGASTDTQYF.

The chain joins TRBV4-1 to TRBJ1-5; perhaps TRBD1 as D (6 bases). Germline V gene sequence: CDR1 MGHRA, CDR2 YSYEKL. V was shortened by 2 bases and J by 4 bases, with 24 bases between the two germline ends. This CDR3 region has 19 residues. CDR3 protein: CASSQLGYLQGGANQPQHF. The CDR3 DNA reads TGCGCCAGCAGCCAACTCGGTTACCTACAAGGGGGGGCGAATCAGCCCCAGCATTTT.

This chain joins TRBV29-1 and TRBJ2-7; possible D gene TRBD1, 5 bases. Trimming took 2 bases from V and 5 from J, leaving 16 bases between them. In germline, CDR1 is SQVTM, CDR2 ANQGSEA. This CDR3 spans 14 amino acids. In DNA, the CDR3 is TGCAGCGTTGAAAGGTCTCGGACATTTAACGAGCAGTACTTC. Its protein is CSVERSRTFNEQYF.

The rearrangement uses TRBV7-9 and TRBJ2-7; 9 bases align to TRBD2. The CDR3 length is 17 residues. After removal of 2 bases from V and 3 bases from J, the junction contained 11 bases not matched to a gene. Germline assignment: CDR1 SEHNR and CDR2 FQNEAQ (reference sequence). The CDR3 loop is CASSLTLQTSGYYEQYF. CDR3 DNA sequence: TGTGCCAGCAGCTTAACCCTCCAGACTAGCGGTTACTACGAGCAGTACTTC.